The clone carrying this TCR beta chain turned up a few times. Its antigen is unknown. These data belong to a study of T-cell memory formation after mild COVID-19. This CDR3 is built from 14 residues. The germline V and J ends were trimmed by 9 bases and 5 bases, with 17 bases remaining between them. Barcoded TCR alpha and TCR beta cDNA libraries with UMIs came from 5'RACE using constant-segment primers. One entry per CDR3 protein, called by TCRdb with MiXCR from the 5' RACE reads. The repertoire holds fewer than 250,000 distinct CDR3 sequences, with roughly a tenth as singletons. Study outcomes and limitations: Mostly located in CM and EM were contracting CD4+ clones, with contracting CD8+ clones located in EMRA.

What was sequenced was PBMCs or a T cell subset sorted from them (not recorded which). The chain carries TRBV12-3 or TRBV12-4 and TRBJ2-1; D is unclear. The origin of this receptor is a man between 18 and 35 years old who had mild COVID-19 (a few samples of this study predate the infection). Cell type and time point are not known. The CDR3 DNA reads TGTGCCAGTAGCTTAGCCCCCAGGAACAATGAGCAGTTCTTC. It encodes CASSLAPRNNEQFF.